The following is a T cell receptor beta chain sequence with its context. The CDR3 is 15 residues long. Germline lookup yields CDR1 LGHDT and CDR2 YNNKEL (reference sequence). The protocol was immunoSEQ multiplex PCR, while the TCRdb copy is restricted to in-frame clones and leaves out a portion. The profile shows roughly 130,000 clones, over 85% of them singletons. These data come from a study of control samples from healthy donors and cancer patients. The receptor's source is a young man in good health. The sequenced sample consisted of blood. The J gene is TRBJ2-4, the V gene TRBV3-1 (or the pseudogene TRBV3-2); no reliable D call. The CDR3 region has the DNA TGTCGGATCGGCTACTCCTCCCTAGCCAAAAACATTCAGTACTTC. It encodes CRIGYSSLAKNIQYF.